Shown below are 22 T cell receptor beta chains from a single sample sequenced in a study of patients and donors after allogeneic stem cell transplantation. One entry per CDR3 protein results from TCRdb running MiXCR on the RT-PCR reads. The profile shows over 400,000 distinct CDR3 sequences, roughly 16% of them singletons. What was sequenced was blood, either unsorted or a sorted T cell fraction (not recorded which). These receptors all stem from a human donor who was either an allogeneic HSCT recipient or a stem cell or donor lymphocyte infusion donor (not recorded which). It is not recorded whose cells these are; they may come from a transplant donor.

This clonotype was observed a few times. The chain carries TRBV12-5 and TRBJ1-5; no firm D call. The CDR3 runs to 13 residues. Trimming took off 7 bases at V and 2 bases at J, with 9 bases between the two ends. Germline CDR1 is LGHNT and CDR2 is FRNRAP. This CDR3 is CASAGRRNQPQHF. CDR3 DNA: TGTGCTAGTGCTGGACGGCGCAATCAGCCCCAGCATTTT. Complete variable domain (other parts from reference TRBV12-5 and TRBJ1-5): DARVTQTPRHKVTEMGQEVTMRCQPILGHNTVFWYRQTMMQGLELLAYFRNRAPLDDSGMPKDRFSAEMPDATLATLKIQPSEPRDSAVYFCASAGRRNQPQHFGDGTRLSIL.

This clonotype was seen a few times. Germline is not matched at one junction end, which may reflect a read error. This sequence joins TRBV12-3 or TRBV12-4 and TRBJ2-6, with 9 bases aligning to TRBD1. The CDR3 sequence is 22 residues long. The CDR3 protein is CASSLATGTGRDDPSGANVLTF. DNA of the CDR3: TGTGCCAGCAGTCTAGCAACCGGGACAGGGCGAGACGATCCCTCTGGGGCCAACGTCCTGACTTTC.

This clonotype was found a few times. The chain recombines TRBV6-2 or TRBV6-3 with TRBJ1-5; D ambiguous. Germline lookup yields CDR1 MNHEY and CDR2 SVGEGT. This CDR3 contains 13 residues. V was pared by 7 bases and J by 2 bases, with 9 bases between. The CDR3 region has the DNA TGTGCCAGCATGATCGGGGGCAATCAGCCCCAGCATTTT. Translation gives CASMIGGNQPQHF.

This clonotype showed up just a few times. V is TRBV20-1 and J is TRBJ2-5, with 8 bases aligning to TRBD1. Germline V gives CDR1 DFQATT, CDR2 SNEGSKA (reference sequence). Losses at the gene ends were 5 bases for V and 5 bases for J; bases not matched to a gene: 7. CDR3 length: 13 amino acids. CDR3 bases: TGCAGTGCTCCGAGACAGGGGAGGGAGACCCAGTACTTC. This sequence encodes CSAPRQGRETQYF.

Only a few counts were recorded for this clonotype. The chain has TRBV29-1 and TRBJ1-1; D may be TRBD1 (6 bases). The CDR3 spans 12 residues. V lost 4 bases to trimming and J lost 4 bases, with 10 bases between them. Germline-derived CDR1 and CDR2 are SQVTM and ANQGSEA. The DNA of the CDR3 is TGCAGCGTTGTAGGGGGAGGCACTGAAGCTTTCTTT. This codes for CSVVGGGTEAFF. The full variable domain, completed using reference TRBV29-1 and TRBJ1-1, is SAVISQKPSRDICQRGTSLTIQCQVDSQVTMMFWYRQQPGQSLTLIATANQGSEATYESGFVIDKFPISRPNLTFSTLTVSNMSPEDSSIYLCSVVGGGTEAFFGQGTRLTVV.

The gene calls are TRBV4-2 and TRBJ2-1, with 7 bases lining up with TRBD1. The germline V gene has CDR1 LGHNA and CDR2 YNFKEQ. V dropped 6 bases and J dropped 8; count of bases not matched to a gene: 10. The CDR3 sequence is 14 residues long. The CDR3 is CASRKDRSSHEQFF. The CDR3 DNA follows: TGTGCCAGCAGAAAGGACAGGTCGTCCCATGAGCAGTTCTTC.

This clonotype occurred a few times. The V call is TRBV18, the J call TRBJ1-1; no reliable D call. V gave up 3 bases and J gave up 7 bases, with 12 bases separating them. Germline V gene lookup returns CDR1 KGHSH and CDR2 LQKENI. The CDR3 covers 13 residues. CDR3 DNA sequence: TGTGCCAGCTCACCCGTGCCAGCCCTTGAAGCTTTCTTT. It is translated as CASSPVPALEAFF.

The V call is TRBV20-1, the J call TRBJ2-1; 10 bases are a match to TRBD2. The V and J ends lost 6 bases and 9 bases, in that order; junction bases with no gene match: 17. Per germline, CDR1 DFQATT and CDR2 SNEGSKA (reference sequence). There are 16 residues in the CDR3. The CDR3 DNA is TGCAGTGCCCAAGCCCTACTAGCGGGAAATGCTGGTGAGCAGTTCTTC. It specifies CSAQALLAGNAGEQFF.

A word on this clonotype: One base away lies a much larger clone, so this may be a sequencing read error. This rearrangement joins TRBV6-2 or TRBV6-3 to TRBJ2-2; the D is unclear. Trimming stripped 7 bases from V and 7 bases from J, with 4 bases between. The CDR3 is 10 amino acids. Germline V CDR1 and CDR2: MNHEY, SVGEGT. The CDR3 coding sequence is TGTGCCAGCAAGGACGGGGAGCTGTTTTTT. This gives the protein CASKDGELFF.

Turning to this clonotype: The junction does not match germline at one end; this may be a read error. This sequence joins TRBV12-3 or TRBV12-4 and TRBJ2-3; 8 nucleotides line up with TRBD2. CDR3 length: 16 residues. CDR3 amino acids: CASGLTGVGRADTQYF. The CDR3 bases are TGTGCCAGCGGTTTAACGGGAGTCGGGAGGGCAGATACGCAGTATTTT.

This clonotype showed up just a few times. This chain joins TRBV7-9 and TRBJ2-1; D not resolved. Trimming left V 5 bases short and J 8 bases short, with 19 bases between. CDR1 is SEHNR, CDR2 FQNEAQ, per germline (reference sequence). This CDR3 contains 15 residues. CDR3 DNA sequence: TGTGCCAGCAGCCGTATCCCATATTACTCCGATGAGCAGTTCTTC. This sequence encodes CASSRIPYYSDEQFF.

The table lists this clonotype with many counts. The CDR3 bases are TGTGCCACCAGCAGATCCAGACTAGCGGAAGACAATGAGCAGTTCTTC. Encoded protein: CATSRSRLAEDNEQFF. This chain links TRBV15 with TRBJ2-1, with TRBD2 matching 9 bases. Germline-derived CDR1 and CDR2 are LNHNV and YYDKDF (reference sequence). Losses at the gene ends were 2 bases for V and 5 bases for J; bases not matched to a gene: 7. This CDR3 is built from 16 residues.

The J gene is TRBJ1-2, the V gene TRBV7-9, with D perhaps TRBD1 (6 bases). CDR3 length: 13 amino acids. V dropped 4 bases and J dropped 4 bases, with 10 bases sitting between them. Germline loops: CDR1 SEHNR, CDR2 FQNEAQ (reference sequence). CDR3 amino acids: CASSSDSSYGYTF. The CDR3 DNA is TGTGCCAGCAGCTCGGACAGCAGCTATGGCTACACCTTC.

This clonotype was found many times. This chain uses TRBV20-1 with TRBJ2-3; 9 nucleotides line up with TRBD1. This CDR3 contains 15 residues. Germline V CDR1 and CDR2: DFQATT, SNEGSKA (reference sequence). V shed 2 bases and J 11 bases; nucleotides not matched to a gene: 14. The chain's CDR3 is CSARIRDRETGQQYF. The CDR3 bases are TGCAGTGCTAGAATCCGGGACAGGGAGACCGGACAGCAGTATTTT.

The sample holds a few counts of this clonotype. This chain uses TRBV9 with TRBJ2-4, with D perhaps TRBD2 (5 bases). The CDR3 extends over 17 amino acids. In germline, CDR1 is SGDLS, CDR2 YYNGEE. Trimming stripped 0 bases from V and 1 base from J, with 14 bases between. In nucleotides, the CDR3 is TGTGCCAGCAGCGTAGGGAGGACGCCTGGGGCCAAAAACATTCAGTACTTC. It translates to CASSVGRTPGAKNIQYF.

This clonotype appeared a few times. The chain carries TRBV24-1 and TRBJ2-1; tentative D call: TRBD2 (5 bases). This CDR3 is 12 amino acids long. The germline V gene has CDR1 KGHDR and CDR2 SFDVKD. The ends were cut back, 4 bases at V and 9 bases at J, with 9 bases in the middle. CDR3 in DNA: TGTGCCACCAGTGACCGGGAAGGTGAGCAGTTCTTC. This sequence encodes CATSDREGEQFF.

This chain connects TRBV6-2 or TRBV6-3 to TRBJ2-3; the D call may be TRBD1 or TRBD2 (5 bases each). Trimming took off 6 bases at V and 14 bases at J, with 18 bases between the two ends. There are 12 residues in the CDR3. In germline, CDR1 is MNHEY, CDR2 SVGEGT. The CDR3 DNA reads as TGTGCCAGCAGCGACGAGGGACCGCCTCGGTATTTT. It encodes CASSDEGPPRYF.

The genes are TRBV18 and TRBJ1-2, with 7 nucleotides matching TRBD1. Germline-derived CDR1 and CDR2 are KGHSH and LQKENI. Germline trimming cut 9 bases from V and 6 bases from J; bases unmatched to any gene: 19. The CDR3 is 16 amino acids. CDR3 coding DNA: TGTGCCAGTACCCGGTTTGACAGGGAAAAGTTCGATGGCTACACCTTC. It encodes CASTRFDREKFDGYTF.

The rearrangement links TRBV2 to TRBJ2-2; the D is unclear. The CDR3 contains 11 residues. Between the trimmed V and J ends, which lost 4 bases and 7 bases, there was a span of 4 bases. CDR1 is SNHLY and CDR2 is FYNNEI in the germline V gene. CDR3 coding DNA: TGTGCCAGCAGTGTTCTCGGGGAGCTGTTTTTT. Translating it yields CASSVLGELFF.

This clonotype was seen at least ten times. The rearrangement joins TRBV5-1 to TRBJ1-2, with a weak D call TRBD1 (6 bases). The germline V gene has CDR1 SGHRS and CDR2 YFSETQ. The CDR3 is 17 amino acids. Trimming removed 0 bases at V and 7 bases at J, with 22 bases between. The CDR3 reads CASSLAGGAAPVGGYTF. Here the CDR3 DNA reads TGCGCCAGCAGCTTGGCCGGGGGGGCAGCGCCGGTAGGTGGCTACACCTTC.

Only a few counts were recorded for this clonotype. The rearrangement links TRBV20-1 to TRBJ2-7; D call uncertain. V lost 0 bases and J 2 bases, leaving 11 bases between the germline ends. Germline CDR1 DFQATT, CDR2 SNEGSKA (reference sequence). CDR3 size: 14 residues. CDR3 in DNA: TGCAGTGCTAGAGATGTTCACAGAACCTACGAGCAGTACTTC. The encoded protein is CSARDVHRTYEQYF.

This clonotype was seen only once. This sequence joins TRBV20-1 and TRBJ2-7, with 9 bases identical to TRBD1. The CDR3 is 15 amino acids. Germline CDR1 and CDR2: DFQATT and SNEGSKA (reference sequence). V lost 2 bases to trimming and J lost 2 bases; unmatched junction nucleotides: 7. In nucleotides, the CDR3 is TGCAGTGCTAGACCTGGACAGGGGCGGACCTACGAGCAGTACTTC. Translated, it gives CSARPGQGRTYEQYF.